The 3 T cell receptor beta chains below all came from one sample that was sequenced in a study of identical twins. TCRdb fed the 5' RACE reads into MiXCR, producing one record per CDR3 protein. The profile shows about 240,000 distinct CDR3 sequences, about 10% of them singletons. Material for sequencing was memory T cells sorted from blood. Receptor source: a man aged 50-59 years in good health.

This clonotype was picked up many times. The V call is TRBV19, the J call TRBJ2-7, with D hard to call. Trimming shortened V by 3 bases and J by 7 bases, and 13 bases separated the two germline ends. Germline lookup yields CDR1 LNHDA and CDR2 SQIVND (reference sequence). The CDR3 has 13 amino acids. CDR3 bases: TGTGCCAGTAGTATTCCTGGACGCCCAGAGCAGTACTTC. This codes for CASSIPGRPEQYF. Supplemented by reference TRBV19 and TRBJ2-7, the full variable domain reads DGGITQSPKYLFRKEGQNVTLSCEQNLNHDAMYWYRQDPGQGLRLIYYSQIVNDFQKGDIAEGYSVSREKKESFPLTVTSAQKNPTAFYLCASSIPGRPEQYFGPGTRLTVT.

This clonotype was found many times. The chain employs TRBV5-5 and TRBJ2-3, with D tentatively TRBD1 or TRBD2 (7 bases each). Deletions cut 4 bases from V and 2 bases from J, with 14 bases between. This CDR3 spans 15 amino acids. Germline assignment: CDR1 SGHKS and CDR2 YYEKEE (reference sequence). The CDR3 DNA sequence: TGTGCCAGCAGCCAGGGGGGGAGTCCCACAGATACGCAGTATTTT. It is translated as CASSQGGSPTDTQYF.

This chain joins TRBV20-1 and TRBJ2-1, with 12 bases fitting TRBD2. Germline loops: CDR1 DFQATT, CDR2 SNEGSKA (reference sequence). The CDR3 is 15 amino acids. V gave up 3 bases and J gave up 2 bases; unmatched junction bases: 2. The CDR3 here is CSASPSGRAYNEQFF. Here the CDR3 DNA reads TGCAGTGCTAGCCCTAGCGGGAGGGCCTACAATGAGCAGTTCTTC.